This entry lists 13 T cell receptor beta chains sequenced from one sample in a study of blood T cells in healthy people across ages. Together with a sample-barcoded 5' primer, a J-beta primer mix was included in a second PCR lasting about 6 to 12 cycles. TCRdb reprocessed the 5' RACE reads with MiXCR, giving one entry per CDR3 protein. The sample records about 780,000 distinct CDR3 sequences, around a quarter being singletons. The same specimen was also included in a second study, on T cells of mothers and their children.

What was sequenced was blood. All receptors derive from a boy between 10 and 17 years old in good health.

This clonotype has just a few counts. The V call is TRBV29-1, the J call TRBJ1-1, with D hard to call. The CDR3 spans 13 residues. With 4 bases removed from V and 1 base from J, the gap between germline ends came to 10 bases. Germline CDR1 and CDR2: SQVTM and ANQGSEA. The CDR3 DNA follows: TGCAGCGTTGTGGTCCAGACGAACACTGAAGCTTTCTTT. This encodes CSVVVQTNTEAFF. Complete variable domain (other parts from reference TRBV29-1 and TRBJ1-1): SAVISQKPSRDICQRGTSLTIQCQVDSQVTMMFWYRQQPGQSLTLIATANQGSEATYESGFVIDKFPISRPNLTFSTLTVSNMSPEDSSIYLCSVVVQTNTEAFFGQGTRLTVV.

This clonotype turned up a few times. The V and J genes are TRBV7-9 and TRBJ1-3; TRBD1 might be the D (5 bases). CDR1 and CDR2 from the germline V gene are SEHNR and FQNEAQ (reference sequence). The CDR3 length is 15 residues. V gave up 6 bases and J gave up 0 bases, with 12 bases separating them. The CDR3 DNA reads TGTGCCAGCAGGCGCGGGGCTTCCTCTGGAAACACCATATATTTT. Protein: CASRRGASSGNTIYF.

The V call is TRBV3-1, the J call TRBJ2-7; D may be TRBD2 (5 bases). Germline assignment: CDR1 LGHDT and CDR2 YNNKEL (reference sequence). V was clipped by 2 bases and J by 2 bases, with 7 bases between them. The CDR3 extends over 13 amino acids. The CDR3 here is CASSQFGAYEQYF. CDR3 DNA: TGTGCCAGCAGCCAATTCGGGGCCTACGAGCAGTACTTC.

V usage is TRBV19 and J usage is TRBJ2-7, with 7 bases matching TRBD1. The J call is uncertain, as TRBJ2-1 better fits the DNA end. The germline V gene has CDR1 LNHDA and CDR2 SQIVND (reference sequence). The CDR3 covers 13 residues. Written as DNA, the CDR3 is TGTGCCAGTAACGACAGGGTCCGGAATGAGCAGTTCTTC. Protein: CASNDRVRNEQFF.

This chain uses TRBV2 with TRBJ1-2; 12 bases match TRBD1. The V gene's germline CDR1 is SNHLY and CDR2 FYNNEI. The length of the CDR3 is 14 residues. CDR3 sequence (DNA): TGTGCTGAGGCCGGGACAGGGGGCTCCTATGGCTACACCTTC. This translates into CAEAGTGGSYGYTF. The variable domain in full, with the rest retrieved from reference TRBV2 and TRBJ1-2, is EPEVTQTPSHQVTQMGQEVILRCVPISNHLYFYWYRQILGQKVEFLVSFYNNEISEKSEIFDDQFSVERPDGSNFTLKIRSTKLEDSAMYFCAEAGTGGSYGYTFGSGTRLTVV.

The chain employs TRBV11-2 and TRBJ2-5, with TRBD1 matching over 7 bases. Germline CDR1 and CDR2: SGHAT and FQNNGV. The ends lost 9 bases at V and 0 bases at J; junction bases unmatched: 7. The CDR3 totals 14 residues. The CDR3 is CASHGRGYQETQYF. The CDR3 DNA follows: TGTGCCAGTCACGGCAGGGGGTACCAAGAGACCCAGTACTTC. The variable domain in full, with the rest retrieved from reference TRBV11-2 and TRBJ2-5, is EAGVAQSPRYKIIEKRQSVAFWCNPISGHATLYWYQQILGQGPKLLIQFQNNGVVDDSQLPKDRFSAERLKGVDSTLKIQPAKLEDSAVYLCASHGRGYQETQYFGPGTRLLVL.

V is TRBV4-1 and J is TRBJ1-5, with a possible D match to TRBD1 (5 bases). The CDR3 runs to 13 residues. Germline V gene lookup returns CDR1 MGHRA and CDR2 YSYEKL. V was clipped by 4 bases and J by 5 bases, with 9 bases between them. DNA of the CDR3: TGCGCCAGCAGCCGGGGCAGTTATCAGCCCCAGCATTTT. Translating it yields CASSRGSYQPQHF.

In its sample, this clonotype was seen a few times. At one of its ends the junction is not consistent with the germline gene, which may arise from a read error. The V call is TRBV11-2, the J call TRBJ1-4, with 7 positions matching TRBD1. Per the germline V gene, CDR1 is SGHAT and CDR2 is FQNNGV. The CDR3 has 15 amino acids. CDR3 nucleotides: TGTGCCTGCAGCTCCAGGACAGGCGTTAATGAAAAACTGTTTTTT. As protein: CACSSRTGVNEKLFF.

The rearrangement joins TRBV6-1 to TRBJ2-5, with TRBD1 matching over 12 bases. Germline lookup yields CDR1 MNHNS and CDR2 SASEGT. V trimming: 6 bases; J trimming: 11 bases; junction bases outside the gene matches: 7. The CDR3 totals 13 residues. The CDR3 spells CASRGQGAGEQYF. The CDR3 DNA is TGTGCCAGCAGGGGACAGGGGGCTGGAGAGCAGTACTTC.

This clonotype has only a few counts. CDR3 coding DNA: TGTGCCAGCAGCTTAGTTGGGGACCCCCAGGACGAGCAGTACTTC. As protein: CASSLVGDPQDEQYF. This chain connects TRBV7-9 to TRBJ2-5; perhaps D is TRBD1 or TRBD2 (5 bases each). The DNA end is more similar to TRBJ2-7, so the J call may be wrong. The CDR3 extends over 15 amino acids. CDR1 and CDR2 (germline): SEHNR, FQNEAQ (reference sequence).

This clonotype showed up just a few times. This chain uses TRBV28 with TRBJ1-1; no reliable D call. The CDR3 spans 15 residues. V lost 4 bases, J lost 1 base, and 13 bases lay in between. CDR1 is MDHEN, CDR2 SYDVKM, per germline. In DNA form, the CDR3 reads TGTGCCAGCAGTTCGAAGTCCTCACCGAACACTGAAGCTTTCTTT. This codes for CASSSKSSPNTEAFF.

This clonotype was detected a few times. This rearrangement joins TRBV20-1 to TRBJ2-2; no firm D call. The CDR3 extends over 15 amino acids. V was trimmed by 0 bases and J by 8 bases, leaving 16 bases between them. Germline assignment: CDR1 DFQATT and CDR2 SNEGSKA (reference sequence). CDR3 DNA: TGCAGTGCTAGAGATACAACCCGATTCTCGGGGGAGCTGTTTTTT. Encoded protein: CSARDTTRFSGELFF.

V usage is TRBV29-1 and J usage is TRBJ1-1; no clear D. The CDR3 extends over 16 amino acids. CDR1 is SQVTM, CDR2 ANQGSEA, per germline. Trimming stripped 7 bases from V and 3 bases from J, with 24 bases between. CDR3 in DNA: TGCAGCGCCTGTGTCGGGGTTTTCTTTGAGGACACTGAAGCTTTCTTT. This sequence encodes CSACVGVFFEDTEAFF.